The 12 T cell receptor beta chains presented below share a single source sample, sequenced in a study of metastatic and nonmetastatic thyroid tumors. TCRdb re-clonotyped the PCR reads through MiXCR. The top ten hold just over 6% of the sample, which has tens of thousands of clones, more than 25% seen once. Until they underwent thyroid surgery, no patient had received any treatment. Input material: blood. The source is a female donor with papillary thyroid cancer or a benign thyroid nodule (not recorded which). Some clones in this sample may be carry-over from other donors' samples.

This clone was seen at least ten times. Possible read error: a much larger clone is one base away. Distinct nucleotide sequences in the sample also encode this CDR3. This rearrangement joins TRBV9 to TRBJ2-3; D is unclear. Germline CDR1 and CDR2: SGDLS and YYNGEE. This CDR3 comprises 13 residues. In DNA, the CDR3 is TGCGCCAGCAGCTTAAGGAGCACAGATACGCAGTATTTT. Its translation: CASSLRSTDTQYF.

The sample holds many counts of this clone. The chain joins TRBV13 to TRBJ2-7; 9 bases are a match to TRBD1. V lost 5 bases, J lost 3 bases, and 2 bases stayed unmatched. Germline V gives CDR1 PRHDT, CDR2 FYEKMQ (reference sequence). The CDR3 consists of 13 residues. DNA for the CDR3: TGTGCCAGCAGCAGGGGACAGGGCTACGAGCAGTACTTC. Translating it yields CASSRGQGYEQYF.

Only a few counts were recorded for this clone. A junction boundary mismatches the germline segment, possibly from a read error. The chain links TRBV6-9 to TRBJ2-5, with D unclear. The CDR3 covers 11 residues. Per the germline V gene, CDR1 is MNHGY and CDR2 is SVAAGI. The CDR3, as DNA: TGCGCCAGCACGTACCAAGAGACCAAGTACTTC. Its protein is CASTYQETKYF.

The gene calls are TRBV7-2 and TRBJ2-7; D may correspond to TRBD1 or TRBD2 (5 bases each). This CDR3 has 15 residues. V lost 5 bases, J lost 4 bases, and 18 bases lay in between. Germline CDR1 reads SGHTA; CDR2 reads FQGNSA. The CDR3 DNA reads TGTGCCAGCAGCCGCACTAGACAGACCAGATACGAGCAGTACTTC. Its protein product is CASSRTRQTRYEQYF.

This clone was observed many times. This sample also contains other DNA sequences that code for the same CDR3. The V call is TRBV20-1, the J call TRBJ1-4, with D possibly TRBD1 on 5 matching bases. Trimming took 6 bases from V and 7 from J, leaving 12 bases between them. Germline CDR1 DFQATT, CDR2 SNEGSKA (reference sequence). The CDR3 length is 12 residues. In DNA, the CDR3 is TGCAGTGCCCCGAAGGGGCGTGAAAAACTGTTTTTT. Amino acid sequence: CSAPKGREKLFF.

The rearrangement links TRBV7-2 to TRBJ2-1, with TRBD1 matching 8 bases. The CDR3 consists of 14 residues. J was trimmed by 4 bases and V by 11 bases; bases with no gene match: 10. Germline V CDR1 and CDR2: SGHTA, FQGNSA. Here the CDR3 DNA reads TGTGCCTCGGTTGAGGGACAGGAGTACAATGAGCAGTTCTTC. Translating gives CASVEGQEYNEQFF. The full variable domain, its missing parts supplied by reference TRBV7-2 and TRBJ2-1, is GAGVSQSPSNKVTEKGKDVELRCDPISGHTALYWYRQSLGQGLEFLIYFQGNSAPDKSGLPSDRFSAERTGGSVSTLTIQRTQQEDSAVYLCASVEGQEYNEQFFGPGTRLTVL.

This clone was detected ten times or more. This chain uses TRBV19 with TRBJ1-5; maybe TRBD1 (5 bases). CDR1 is LNHDA and CDR2 is SQIVND in the germline V gene (reference sequence). This CDR3 is built from 16 residues. The V and J ends lost 6 bases and 4 bases respectively, with 19 bases between them. The CDR3 region has the DNA TGTGCCAGTAGCGCAACCTCCGGGACCTCTAATCAGCCCCAGCATTTT. This encodes CASSATSGTSNQPQHF.

The sample holds a few counts of this clone. The chain couples TRBV11-2 to TRBJ1-2; D perhaps matches TRBD1 (6 bases). The V gene lost 1 base and the J gene lost 8 bases, with 11 bases spanning the gap. The germline V gene encodes CDR1 SGHAT and CDR2 FQNNGV. CDR3 length equals 13 residues. The CDR3, as DNA: TGTGCCAGCAGCTTAGGGGGGGCGCAGGGCTACACCTTC. This translates into CASSLGGAQGYTF.

This clone was counted only a few times. The chain employs TRBV5-4 and TRBJ2-3; 8 nucleotides match TRBD2. CDR1 is SGHNT, CDR2 YYREEE, per germline (reference sequence). The CDR3 extends over 14 amino acids. V shed 3 bases, J shed 7 bases, and the junction held 7 bases outside the gene matches. The CDR3 DNA is TGTGCCAGCAGCTCCAGCGGGAGATCGTATACGCAGTATTTT. This codes for CASSSSGRSYTQYF. The full variable domain, completed using reference TRBV5-4 and TRBJ2-3, is ETGVTQSPTHLIKTRGQQVTLRCSSQSGHNTVSWYQQALGQGPQFIFQYYREEENGRGNFPPRFSGLQFPNYSSELNVNALELDDSALYLCASSSSGRSYTQYFGPGTRLTVL.

This clone qualifies as medium-sized. The chain joins TRBV19 to TRBJ1-5; D perhaps matches TRBD1 (5 bases). V was clipped by 5 bases and J by 0 bases, with 11 bases between them. Germline-derived CDR1 and CDR2 are LNHDA and SQIVND (reference sequence). This CDR3 is built from 15 residues. The CDR3, as DNA: TGTGCCAGTAGTCGTACAGGAGATAGCAATCAGCCCCAGCATTTT. Amino acids: CASSRTGDSNQPQHF.

This clone was counted many times. The chain has TRBV20-1 and TRBJ1-1; TRBD1 might be the D (6 bases). Trimming left V 5 bases short and J 12 bases short, with 19 bases between. This CDR3 comprises 12 residues. Germline CDR1 reads DFQATT; CDR2 reads SNEGSKA (reference sequence). CDR3 nucleotides: TGCAGTGCTGGGACACAATCTGGTGGGACTTTCTTT. Protein: CSAGTQSGGTFF.

The J gene is TRBJ2-1, the V gene TRBV6-2 or TRBV6-3; 9 bases are a match to TRBD2. Germline V gives CDR1 MNHEY, CDR2 SVGEGT. Trimming removed 0 bases from V and 2 bases from J; junction bases left unmatched: 2. The CDR3 is made up of 16 amino acids. The CDR3 region has the DNA TGTGCCAGCAGTTACTCAGCGGGAGGCGCCTACAATGAGCAGTTCTTC. It translates to CASSYSAGGAYNEQFF.